A selection of T cell receptor beta chains follows, all from one sample in a study of blood T cell repertoires in COVID-19. The table came from immunoSEQ multiplex PCR; TCRdb's copy has only in-frame clones and leaves some out. In the table there are approximately 330,000 clones, 87% of which are singletons. The sample comprised peripheral blood. These receptors were obtained from a man aged 30 to 45 with COVID-19, enrolled during active disease. The CDR3 runs from the conserved cysteine through the conserved F or W. Not all rows give a size; the values are once, few, many and, for expanded clones, a class.

v_call clone_size cdr3_aa
TRBV25-1 NA CASKMRQGDLSNQPQHF
TRBV5-6 NA CASSWTGHEQYF
TRBV5-1 NA CASSLGGAGNTIYF
TRBV19 once CASSPPSGRGQREQYF
TRBV20-1 many CSALQGNTQYF
TRBV14 NA CASSQEGVENEQFF
TRBV20-1 NA CSASIGGAIVETQYF
TRBV15 NA CATSRDRDRVSPLHF
TRBV28 NA CASSSPPDTGGETQYF
TRBV5-1 once CASSIQSNSPLHF
TRBV7-2 NA CASSPTPTTYGYTF
TRBV30 few CAWSAGAYEQYF
TRBV7-2 NA CASRWTSGRGDTQYF
TRBV7-3 NA CASSSDRGYYGYTF
TRBV28 NA CASSTRDRDNYGYTF
TRBV4-3 few CASSQAFSNQPQHF
TRBV7-2 NA CASSPRTVYTF
TRBV18 NA CASSRGTYAPDGYTF
TRBV28 NA CASSLWGAAYEQYF
TRBV29-1 once CSVEDQAGDGYTF
TRBV27 NA CASSLRGGRSSLGSYEQYF
TRBV11-2 NA CASSLAAGVYNEQFF
TRBV27 few CASSPHTGNEQFF
TRBV5-1 NA CASSSIRDNLLNTEAFF
TRBV6-6 NA CASSRDRNRQPQHF
TRBV2 NA CASRETRDINYEQYF
TRBV7-2 NA CASSAFGGSTYEQYF
TRBV6-5 NA CASSLKETQYF
TRBV6-2/TRBV6-3 NA CASSYSGQGAGGYTF
TRBV27 many CASRMKSFHRGSPSPLHF
TRBV11-3 NA CASSSGGTDLYEQYF
TRBV6-5 few CASRYRGDTQYF
TRBV6-4 few CASSDTGQVAMFF
TRBV2 few CASSPLGPPSSPLHF
TRBV6-5 NA CASSFRDNYGYTF
TRBV6-2/TRBV6-3 NA CASSFPQANTEAFF
TRBV28 NA CASRRPGDWGTEAFF
TRBV4-3 NA CASSQEAALYGYTF
TRBV9 NA CASSVGSGVNEQYF
TRBV6-5 NA CASRPGTGTYEQYF
TRBV18 NA CASSPPGGNEKLFF
TRBV7-2 NA CASSPSTVSDEQYF
TRBV6-6 NA CASSYGTVSTGELFF